This section outlines one T cell receptor beta chain sequence together with its context. The protocol was immunoSEQ multiplex PCR, while the TCRdb copy is restricted to in-frame clones and leaves out a portion. Of approximately 53,000 clones listed, around nine tenths were seen once; the top ten hold approximately 1.4%. These data originate in a study of cytomegalovirus exposure and HLA in healthy donors. Germline-derived CDR1 and CDR2 are PRHDT and FYEKMQ (reference sequence). The V end lost 2 bases, the J end lost 6 bases, and 11 bases lay between the germline ends. The CDR3 spans 14 residues. The material sequenced was PBMCs. The rearrangement links TRBV13 to TRBJ2-1; no definite D call. The source is a man aged 18 to 30 in good health and CMV-seronegative. This CDR3 reads CASSLPQTGNEQFF. The CDR3 region has the DNA TGTGCCAGCAGCTTACCGCAGACGGGCAATGAGCAGTTCTTC. The full variable domain, with the rest looked up from reference TRBV13 and TRBJ2-1, is AAGVIQSPRHLIKEKRETATLKCYPIPRHDTVYWYQQGPGQDPQFLISFYEKMQSDKGSIPDRFSAQQFSDYHSELNMSSLELGDSALYFCASSLPQTGNEQFFGPGTRLTVL.